This T cell receptor (beta chain) appears in the sequencing data of a study of T cell repertoires in cytomegalovirus infection. Overall study context: Recently identified HLA-C-restricted CMV epitopes were used, and well-studied HLA-B-restricted CMV epitopes were used as well. Matching HLA type and CMV infection were both indicated by public TCR beta signatures.

MiXCR, applied by TCRdb to the reads, yields one record per CDR3 protein. The repertoire consists of roughly 800,000 distinct CDR3 sequences, with 25% to 35% occurring once and the leading ten covering about an eighth. On this clonotype: The antigen remains undetermined.

Trimming removed 5 bases at V and 6 bases at J, with 13 bases between. The CDR3 consists of 14 residues. Germline assignment: CDR1 MNHNS and CDR2 SASEGT. The specimen comprised cultured CD8+ T cells from PBMCs, sampled from culture after CMV antigen stimulation. V usage is TRBV6-1 and J usage is TRBJ2-2; the D gene is possibly TRBD1 (5 bases). The TCR sequence derives from a human donor in good health (CMV status not recorded). Some clones in this sample may be carry-over from other donors' samples. The CDR3 reads CASSYGQGPGELFF. In DNA, the CDR3 is TGTGCCAGCAGTTACGGCCAGGGTCCCGGGGAGCTGTTTTTT.